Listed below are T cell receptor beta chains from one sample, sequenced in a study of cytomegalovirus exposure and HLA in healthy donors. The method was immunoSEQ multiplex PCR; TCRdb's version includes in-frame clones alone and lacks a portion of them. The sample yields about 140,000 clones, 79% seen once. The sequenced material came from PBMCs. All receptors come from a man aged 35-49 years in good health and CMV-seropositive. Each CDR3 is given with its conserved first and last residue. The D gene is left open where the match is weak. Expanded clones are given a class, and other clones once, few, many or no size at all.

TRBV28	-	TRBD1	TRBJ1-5	CASSLDRGYSNQPQHF	TGTGCCAGCAGTCTTGACAGGGGTTATAGCAATCAGCCCCAGCATTTT
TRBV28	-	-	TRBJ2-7	CASKRRTARYEQYF	TGTGCCAGCAAACGGCGGACAGCCCGCTACGAGCAGTACTTC
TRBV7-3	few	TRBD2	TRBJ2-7	CASSFSSGSYEQYF	TGTGCCAGCAGCTTTTCTAGCGGGAGCTACGAGCAGTACTTC
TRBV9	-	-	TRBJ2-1	CASSVYLATNEQFF	TGTGCCAGCAGCGTGTATCTAGCAACGAATGAGCAGTTCTTC
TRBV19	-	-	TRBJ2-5	CASSIVGTQYF	TGTGCCAGTAGTATCGTCGGGACCCAGTACTTC
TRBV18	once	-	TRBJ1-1	CASSGRTANTEAFF	TGTGCCAGCTCAGGAAGGACAGCGAACACTGAAGCTTTCTTT
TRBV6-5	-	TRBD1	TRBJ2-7	CASTPMGDSYEQYF	TGTGCCAGCACCCCCATGGGGGACAGCTACGAGCAGTACTTC
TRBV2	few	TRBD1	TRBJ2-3	CASSGQGATDTQYF	TGTGCCAGCAGTGGACAGGGGGCGACGGATACGCAGTATTTT
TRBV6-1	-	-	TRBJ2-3	CASRMSSTQYF	TGTGCCAGCAGGATGAGTTCAACGCAGTATTTT
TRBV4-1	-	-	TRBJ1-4	CASSQEDKGGAEKLFF	TGCGCCAGCAGCCAAGAAGACAAGGGAGGAGCAGAAAAACTGTTTTTT
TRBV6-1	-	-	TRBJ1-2	CASNGQFTTFYGYTF	TGTGCCAGCAACGGACAGTTTACTACGTTCTATGGCTACACCTTC
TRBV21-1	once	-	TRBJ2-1	CASSKEGQDNEQFF	TGTGCCAGCAGCAAAGAAGGACAAGACAATGAGCAGTTCTTC
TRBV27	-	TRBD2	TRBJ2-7	CASSFGTSGTYEQYF	TGTGCCAGCAGTTTCGGGACTAGCGGTACCTACGAGCAGTACTTC
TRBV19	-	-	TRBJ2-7	CASSIGLASAGSYEQYF	TGTGCCAGTAGTATCGGGCTAGCCTCAGCGGGTTCCTACGAGCAGTACTTC
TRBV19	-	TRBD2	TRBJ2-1	CASSSRTSGDYNEQFF	TGTGCCAGTAGTTCCCGGACTAGCGGGGACTACAATGAGCAGTTCTTC
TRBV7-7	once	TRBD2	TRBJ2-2	CASSPREGAGELFF	TGTGCTAGCAGCCCCCGGGAGGGTGCCGGGGAGCTGTTTTTT